This section outlines one TCR beta chain sequence together with its context. This clonotype has at least ten counts. Its antigen target is currently unknown. No clone much larger than this one lies a single base away; base qualities are absent. These data belong to a study of T cell repertoires in cytomegalovirus infection (dated by TCRdb to about 2019). About the full investigation: Peptide stimulations targeted recently identified HLA-C-restricted CMV epitopes, whose presentation resists viral immunomodulation, together with well-studied HLA-B-restricted epitopes. The HLA type of each donor mattered for the analysis, because public TCR beta signatures pointed to carriage of CMV infection along with the matching HLA type.

Points the paper makes about the study in general: The ex vivo response was dominated by HLA-C-restricted CMV-specific TCR beta clonotypes, which also provided the single most frequent clonotype in two of eight donors. Carriers of CMV infection plus the relevant HLA type were discriminated by the cumulative frequency of public TCR beta family members in the study cohort and in an independent 352-donor cohort.

Per the publication, the treatment or condition label means: in vitro stimulation with specific CMV peptide epitopes to enrich CMV-specific T cells. Sequenced using an Illumina HiSeq 1500. In TCRdb, the public reads were trimmed at Q25 with fastp and aligned with MiXCR, with productive beta chains retained. Identical CDR3 proteins give one entry, which carries the most common genes and DNA. The sample table lists nearly 700,000 distinct CDR3 sequences, roughly 30% of them with a count of one. Together, the top ten hold around a sixth of the sample. The sequence derives from a human donor in good health (CMV status not recorded). Some clones in this sample may be carry-over from other donors' samples. This sample comprised cultured PBMCs, obtained from culture after CMV antigen stimulation.

At the DNA level, the sequence is TGTGCCAGCAGCCCGATCCCGTACAATGAGCAGTTCTTC. Its translation reads: CASSPIPYNEQFF. The receptor chain draws on TRBV7-2 and TRBJ2-1, with the identity of the D gene unclear. The germline ends are 9 bases apart after V is trimmed by 5 bases and J by 4 bases. The CDR3 goes from the cysteine to the phenylalanine over 13 residues. Just CDR3 DNA is preserved here, 39 bases in frame from base 1. CDR1 SGHTA and CDR2 FQGNSA were looked up in the germline V gene. Full variable domain (CDR3 extended with the reference TRBV7-2 and TRBJ2-1 proteins): GAGVSQSPSNKVTEKGKDVELRCDPISGHTALYWYRQSLGQGLEFLIYFQGNSAPDKSGLPSDRFSAERTGGSVSTLTIQRTQQEDSAVYLCASSPIPYNEQFFGPGTRLTVL.